These 32 T cell receptor beta chains were sequenced from one sample in a study of beta chain features in type 1 diabetes listed by TCRdb under 2018. The library came from the immunoSEQ multiplex PCR assay. The entire isolated RNA was reverse transcribed using the High Capacity cDNA Reverse Transcription Kit, and thus expressed TCRB transcripts were sequenced. The table was pulled from immuneACCESS by TCRdb, which kept in-frame rearrangements only. Such tables lose some clones; where checked, under half of the loss comes from unresolved V genes, and the rest has no known cause. Within this sample are hundreds of thousands of clones, with over 9.5% of them counted one time only. The leading ten clones occupy 0.017% of the sample. Sequencing input: naive CD4+ T cells from blood. What the cell subset or site label conveys for this sample: true naive CD4+ T cells. Receptors were obtained from a man aged 18 to 30 in good health.

The gene calls are TRBV6-5 and TRBJ2-3; D not certain. Trimming took off 8 bases at V and 7 bases at J, with 10 bases between the two ends. CDR1 MNHEY and CDR2 SVGAGI come from the germline V gene. The CDR3 length is 11 residues. The CDR3 region has the DNA TGTGCCAGCCAATCTACCTATACGCAGTATTTT. Translated, it gives CASQSTYTQYF.

The genes are TRBV5-1 and TRBJ2-2; tentative D call: TRBD1 (5 bases). The germline V gene has CDR1 SGHRS and CDR2 YFSETQ. The V gene lost 4 bases and the J gene lost 1 base, with 11 bases spanning the gap. This CDR3 is built from 15 residues. This CDR3 reads CASSTGHGNTGELFF. CDR3 DNA: TGCGCCAGCAGCACCGGACATGGGAACACCGGGGAGCTGTTTTTT.

This clone was seen more than once but under ten times. A read error may account for a junction end that differs from germline. The V call is TRBV7-7, the J call TRBJ2-1; D unresolved. CDR1 SSHAT and CDR2 FNYEAQ come from the germline V gene (reference sequence). This CDR3 spans 14 amino acids. CDR3 in amino acids: CASSLVGSSTEQFF. CDR3 nucleotide sequence: TGTGCTAGCAGCTTAGTCGGGTCTAGTACTGAGCAGTTCTTC. Filled out from reference TRBV7-7 and TRBJ2-1, the complete variable domain reads GAGVSQSPRYKVTKRGQDVTLRCDPISSHATLYWYQQALGQGPEFLTYFNYEAQPDKSGLPSDRFSAERPEGSISTLTIQRTEQRDSAMYRCASSLVGSSTEQFFGPGTRLTVL.

This clone was detected a few times. The J gene is TRBJ2-6, the V gene TRBV7-3; the D is unclear. The CDR3 has 15 residues. V lost 5 bases, J lost 0 bases, and 8 bases lay in between. The germline CDR1 and CDR2 sequences are SGHTA and FQGTGA. The CDR3 reads CASSLPLSGANVLTF. For the CDR3, the DNA is TGTGCCAGCAGCCTTCCTCTCTCTGGGGCCAACGTCCTGACTTTC.

This chain connects TRBV6-6 to TRBJ2-3; tentatively, D is TRBD1 (6 bases). Germline V gene lookup returns CDR1 MNHNY and CDR2 SVGAGI (reference sequence). CDR3 length equals 13 residues. Trimming cost V 11 bases and J 3 bases, with 15 bases left between them. The CDR3 loop reads CAAGTQETDTQYF. CDR3 DNA sequence: TGTGCCGCCGGGACACAGGAGACAGATACGCAGTATTTT.

This sequence joins TRBV10-3 and TRBJ2-3; maybe TRBD1 (7 bases). CDR3 length: 15 residues. Trimming removed 5 bases at V and 0 bases at J, with 12 bases between. The germline gives CDR1 ENHRY, CDR2 SYGVKD. CDR3 bases: TGTGCCATCAGTTCGACAGGGACTAGCACAGATACGCAGTATTTT. Protein: CAISSTGTSTDTQYF.

This chain uses TRBV29-1 with TRBJ2-7, with 7 nucleotides matching TRBD1. The CDR3 is made up of 14 amino acids. Germline V gives CDR1 SQVTM, CDR2 ANQGSEA. V shed 5 bases, J shed 1 base, and the junction held 8 bases outside the gene matches. CDR3 protein: CSVKGDRRSYEQYF. The DNA for the CDR3 is TGCAGCGTTAAAGGGGACAGACGGTCCTACGAGCAGTACTTC.

V is TRBV19 and J is TRBJ2-6; 10 bases map to TRBD1. Germline trimming cut 6 bases from V and 2 bases from J; bases unmatched to any gene: 10. Germline loops: CDR1 LNHDA, CDR2 SQIVND (reference sequence). This CDR3 has 18 residues. Here the CDR3 DNA reads TGTGCCAGTAGCACAGACAGGGGGCGGCCAACTGGGGCCAACGTCCTGACTTTC. This translates into CASSTDRGRPTGANVLTF.

This chain uses TRBV28 with TRBJ1-5; 8 nucleotides agree with TRBD1. V dropped 5 bases and J dropped 6; count of bases not matched to a gene: 9. The CDR3 is made up of 15 amino acids. In germline, CDR1 is MDHEN, CDR2 SYDVKM. DNA of the CDR3: TGTGCCAGCAGTGCTGACAGGGGTGTGAGTCAGCCCCAGCATTTT. The encoded protein is CASSADRGVSQPQHF. Full variable domain (remainder filled in from reference TRBV28 and TRBJ1-5): DVKVTQSSRYLVKRTGEKVFLECVQDMDHENMFWYRQDPGLGLRLIYFSYDVKMKEKGDIPEGYSVSREKKERFSLILESASTNQTSMYLCASSADRGVSQPQHFGDGTRLSIL.

This clone was detected a few times. This chain joins TRBV29-1 and TRBJ1-1; D gene ambiguous. CDR3 length equals 14 residues. The V gene's germline CDR1 is SQVTM and CDR2 ANQGSEA. V gave up 7 bases and J gave up 5 bases, with 20 bases separating them. CDR3 sequence reads: CSAMTHLARTEAFF. In DNA, the CDR3 is TGCAGCGCTATGACCCACTTGGCGAGGACTGAAGCTTTCTTT.

The J gene is TRBJ2-7, the V gene TRBV6-6; D possibly corresponds to TRBD1 (6 bases). The CDR3 consists of 13 residues. V shed 7 bases and J shed 4 bases, with 14 bases lying between them. Per germline, CDR1 MNHNY and CDR2 SVGAGI (reference sequence). The CDR3 sequence is CASTGQSLYEQYF. In nucleotides, the CDR3 is TGTGCCAGCACCGGACAGAGCTTGTACGAGCAGTACTTC.

Only a few counts were recorded for this clone. The J gene is TRBJ2-1, the V gene TRBV28; D is undetermined. Germline CDR1 and CDR2: MDHEN and SYDVKM. Deletions cut 7 bases from V and 15 bases from J, with 16 bases between. The CDR3 totals 11 residues. This CDR3 is CASTTPEFTFF. CDR3 coding DNA: TGTGCCAGCACTACCCCTGAGTTTACGTTCTTC.

This clone was observed a handful of times. The chain has TRBV20-1 and TRBJ2-3; TRBD2 agrees at 7 bases. CDR1 DFQATT and CDR2 SNEGSKA come from the germline V gene (reference sequence). CDR3 length equals 11 residues. V shed 7 bases and J 5 bases; nucleotides not matched to a gene: 3. CDR3 protein: CSGLAGDTQYF. For the CDR3, the DNA is TGCAGTGGACTAGCTGGAGATACGCAGTATTTT.

The gene calls are TRBV9 and TRBJ2-7; D unclear. The CDR3 is 12 residues long. V was shortened by 0 bases and J by 3 bases, with 4 bases between the two germline ends. Germline CDR1 is SGDLS and CDR2 is YYNGEE. This CDR3 is CASSVDGYEQYF. Here the CDR3 DNA reads TGTGCCAGCAGCGTAGACGGCTACGAGCAGTACTTC. Filled out from reference TRBV9 and TRBJ2-7, the complete variable domain reads DSGVTQTPKHLITATGQRVTLRCSPRSGDLSVYWYQQSLDQGLQFLIQYYNGEERAKGNILERFSAQQFPDLHSELNLSSLELGDSALYFCASSVDGYEQYFGPGTRLTVT.

The V gene is TRBV29-1, the J gene TRBJ2-3; TRBD1 matches 8 bases. The V and J ends lost 8 bases and 2 bases, in that order; junction bases with no gene match: 6. The germline V gene has CDR1 SQVTM and CDR2 ANQGSEA. This CDR3 spans 13 amino acids. Written as DNA, the CDR3 is TGCAGCTCCCCAGGGGGCAACACAGATACGCAGTATTTT. Its protein product is CSSPGGNTDTQYF.

The chain is built from TRBV29-1 and TRBJ1-1; TRBD1 matches 8 bases. CDR3 length: 15 residues. Per the germline V gene, CDR1 is SQVTM and CDR2 is ANQGSEA. V shed 4 bases, J shed 0 bases, and the junction held 7 bases outside the gene matches. The CDR3: CSVVRAGGMNTEAFF. For the CDR3, the DNA is TGCAGCGTTGTTCGGGCAGGGGGCATGAACACTGAAGCTTTCTTT.

This clone was seen only a few times. This chain links TRBV20-1 with TRBJ2-7; possibly TRBD1 for D (6 bases). Per the germline V gene, CDR1 is DFQATT and CDR2 is SNEGSKA (reference sequence). The CDR3 totals 11 residues. The V gene lost 4 bases and the J gene lost 6 bases, with 10 bases spanning the gap. The CDR3 DNA reads TGCAGTGCTAACCAGGGGTTCGAGCAGTACTTC. Its protein is CSANQGFEQYF.

J is TRBJ2-5 and V is TRBV19, with unresolved D. The J call is uncertain, as TRBJ2-7 better fits the DNA end. The CDR3 contains 12 residues. Germline V CDR1 and CDR2: LNHDA, SQIVND (reference sequence). Written as DNA, the CDR3 is TGTGCCAGTAGTGGTTTCTACTACGAGCAGTACTTC. Translated, it gives CASSGFYYEQYF.

The genes are TRBV23-1 and TRBJ2-2, with TRBD2 as a possible D gene (5 bases). TRBV23-1 is noted as an ORF with a role that remains uncertain. V was cut by 2 bases and J by 4 bases, with 17 bases left in between. The CDR3 covers 17 residues. The CDR3 DNA follows: TGCGCCAGCAGTCAAACGGGCCTGGGCGGGCCCACCGGGGAGCTGTTTTTT. Residues: CASSQTGLGGPTGELFF.

V and J are TRBV4-3 and TRBJ1-2; 10 nucleotides match TRBD1. This CDR3 is 16 amino acids long. Trimming removed 0 bases from V and 7 bases from J; junction bases left unmatched: 8. Germline V CDR1 and CDR2: LGHNA, YSLEER. This CDR3 is CASSQDAGQGTSGYTF. The CDR3 nucleotides read TGCGCCAGCAGCCAAGACGCGGGACAGGGGACCTCTGGCTACACCTTC.

The chain employs TRBV6-8 and TRBJ2-7; TRBD2 aligns across 11 bases. J was trimmed by 2 bases and V by 6 bases; bases with no gene match: 6. The CDR3 loop spans 15 amino acids. Per germline, CDR1 MNHGY and CDR2 SAAAGT. CDR3 sequence (DNA): TGTGCCAGCAGGGTACTAGCGGGAGATACCTACGAGCAGTACTTC. This sequence encodes CASRVLAGDTYEQYF.

This clone turned up a few times. The conserved phenylalanine or tryptophan normally closing the CDR3 is absent here, so this likely arose from a read error. The limits of the CDR3 on the DNA are not certain, so only TCRdb's listed CDR3 is given. The genes are TRBV28 and TRBJ1-2; the D call of TRBD1 is as the table states it, not checked on the DNA. The CDR3 region is 12 residues in length, termini included. Germline V lookup: CDR1 MDHEN, CDR2 SYDVKM. The CDR3 here is CASSLPPGQLHV.

The chain uses TRBV4-3 and TRBJ2-1; the D gene is possibly TRBD2 (6 bases). CDR1 and CDR2 from the germline V gene are LGHNA and YSLEER. V was clipped by 1 base and J by 0 bases, with 7 bases between them. The CDR3 consists of 15 residues. Here the CDR3 reads CASSQGRGSYNEQFF. CDR3 DNA: TGCGCCAGCAGCCAAGGGCGGGGCTCCTACAATGAGCAGTTCTTC.

This clone was seen a handful of times. The chain joins TRBV10-3 to TRBJ2-7; tentatively, D is TRBD1 (6 bases). The V gene lost 2 bases and the J gene lost 6 bases, with 17 bases spanning the gap. The germline gives CDR1 ENHRY, CDR2 SYGVKD. CDR3 length: 15 residues. The CDR3 DNA reads as TGTGCCATCAGTGAGGAATCCTACAGGGAATCCGAGCAGTACTTC. Protein: CAISEESYRESEQYF.

This clone was found a few times. This chain links TRBV10-3 with TRBJ1-2; possibly TRBD1 for D (5 bases). This CDR3 is 15 amino acids long. Germline CDR1 and CDR2: ENHRY and SYGVKD. V lost 6 bases to trimming and J lost 0 bases, with 14 bases between them. CDR3 DNA: TGTGCCATCAGGGGACTGCGAGGTCCTAACTATGGCTACACCTTC. Its protein is CAIRGLRGPNYGYTF.

The rearrangement joins TRBV2 to TRBJ1-4; possible D gene TRBD1, 6 bases. The CDR3 is made up of 15 amino acids. Looked up from germline, CDR1 is SNHLY and CDR2 is FYNNEI. V was clipped by 6 bases and J by 0 bases, with 11 bases between them. CDR3 nucleotide sequence: TGTGCCAGCAGCGAACAGGGCGCAACTAATGAAAAACTGTTTTTT. It is translated as CASSEQGATNEKLFF.

The gene calls are TRBV13 and TRBJ2-3; 12 nucleotides agree with TRBD2. CDR1 PRHDT and CDR2 FYEKMQ come from the germline V gene (reference sequence). The length of the CDR3 is 15 residues. Trimming at V came to 5 bases and at J to 3 bases, leaving 3 bases not matched to a gene. CDR3 coding DNA: TGTGCCAGCAGCCTCGGGACTAGCGGGACAGATACGCAGTATTTT. Translating it yields CASSLGTSGTDTQYF.

This sequence joins TRBV27 and TRBJ2-6; a weak D match, TRBD2 (5 bases). CDR1 is MNHEY, CDR2 SMNVEV, per germline (reference sequence). V lost 3 bases and J lost 2, with 11 bases in between. The CDR3 spans 16 residues. CDR3 sequence (DNA): TGTGCCAGCAGTTTCATGAGGGTCCCTGGGGCCAACGTCCTGACTTTC. It yields the protein CASSFMRVPGANVLTF.

Details on this clone: Other nucleotide sequences from this sample produce the same CDR3. This chain links TRBV30 with TRBJ1-5; D gene uncertain. The CDR3 covers 13 residues. V was shortened by 1 base and J by 3 bases, with 7 bases between the two germline ends. CDR1 is GTSNPN and CDR2 is SVGIG in the germline V gene (reference sequence). CDR3: CAWSDSDNQPQHF. Written as DNA, the CDR3 is TGTGCCTGGAGTGACAGTGACAATCAGCCCCAGCATTTT.

The sample holds a few counts of this clone. The chain is built from TRBV5-5 and TRBJ2-2; possible D gene TRBD1, 6 bases. V was cut by 4 bases and J by 6 bases, with 19 bases left in between. CDR1 SGHKS and CDR2 YYEKEE come from the germline V gene (reference sequence). The CDR3 loop spans 16 amino acids. CDR3 coding DNA: TGTGCCAGCAGCCGACATTATACAGGGTACGCCGGGGAGCTGTTTTTT. Translated, it gives CASSRHYTGYAGELFF.

In its sample, this clone was seen a few times. This sequence joins TRBV9 and TRBJ2-3, with TRBD1 matching 7 bases. Unmatched junction bases numbered 6, after V lost 3 bases and J lost 2 bases. The CDR3 has 15 amino acids. The germline CDR1 and CDR2 sequences are SGDLS and YYNGEE. CDR3 DNA: TGTGCCAGCAGCGCCTGGGGACAGTACACAGATACGCAGTATTTT. Its translation is CASSAWGQYTDTQYF.

The V and J genes are TRBV5-4 and TRBJ2-1; 7 bases are a match to TRBD2. CDR1 SGHNT and CDR2 YYREEE come from the germline V gene (reference sequence). The CDR3 is 13 residues long. Trimming removed 6 bases from V and 7 bases from J; junction bases left unmatched: 7. The DNA of the CDR3 is TGTGCCAGCACCTGGGGCGGGGGTAATGAGCAGTTCTTC. It specifies CASTWGGGNEQFF.